Presented here are 16 T cell receptor beta chains from one specimen sequenced in a study of T cell responses to AZD1222 COVID-19 vaccine. Produced via immunoSEQ multiplex PCR; TCRdb's table is partial and in-frame only. The sample lists roughly 77,000 clones, 80% to 95% occurring once. The sample here was peripheral blood, taken 28 days after the second AZD1222 dose. The receptors were gathered from an adult who received the AZD1222 COVID-19 vaccine.

The J gene is TRBJ1-6, the V gene TRBV5-1; D may be TRBD1 (5 bases). The CDR3 is made up of 16 amino acids. CDR1 and CDR2 (germline): SGHRS, YFSETQ. Deletions cut 3 bases from V and 9 bases from J, with 19 bases between. CDR3 in DNA: TGCGCCAGCAGCTCAGTCGGATCTGGAAGGGGTTCACCCCTCCACTTT. It codes for CASSSVGSGRGSPLHF.

The chain links TRBV9 to TRBJ2-3, with no clear D. This CDR3 has 13 residues. V lost 4 bases to trimming and J lost 1 base, with 7 bases between them. Germline-derived CDR1 and CDR2 are SGDLS and YYNGEE. The CDR3 bases are TGTGCCAGCAGCAATGAGGGCACAGATACGCAGTATTTT. It yields the protein CASSNEGTDTQYF.

The chain carries TRBV5-4 and TRBJ2-7; D is perhaps TRBD1 (5 bases). Germline assignment: CDR1 SGHNT and CDR2 YYREEE (reference sequence). The CDR3 runs to 14 residues. With 6 bases removed from V and 0 bases from J, the gap between germline ends came to 13 bases. The CDR3 spells CASIPDINSYEQYF. The CDR3 DNA reads TGTGCCAGCATCCCGGACATAAACTCCTACGAGCAGTACTTC.

This clone is a singleton in its sample. The chain carries TRBV27 and TRBJ2-7, with no clear D. This CDR3 is 13 amino acids long. Per the germline V gene, CDR1 is MNHEY and CDR2 is SMNVEV (reference sequence). Trimming stripped 4 bases from V and 5 bases from J, with 12 bases between. As DNA, the CDR3 is TGTGCCAGCAGTTCTCCCTTTTCGGACGAGCAGTACTTC. Translated: CASSSPFSDEQYF.

CDR3 DNA sequence: TGTGCGGTTGGACTAGCGAACACCGGGGAGCTGTTTTTT. This gives the protein CAVGLANTGELFF. The chain joins TRBV30 to TRBJ2-2; TRBD2 matches at 7 bases. Germline loops: CDR1 GTSNPN, CDR2 SVGIG (reference sequence). This CDR3 is 13 amino acids long. Supplemented by reference TRBV30 and TRBJ2-2, the full variable domain reads SQTIHQWPATLVQPVGSPLSLECTVEGTSNPNLYWYRQAAGRGLQLLFYSVGIGQISSEVPQNLSASRPQDRQFILSSKKLLLSDSGFYLCAVGLANTGELFFGEGSRLTVL.

The chain combines TRBV4-2 with TRBJ2-3; D remains unclear. V was clipped by 4 bases and J by 2 bases, with 13 bases between them. Germline V gene sequence: CDR1 LGHNA, CDR2 YNFKEQ. The CDR3 is 15 amino acids. The CDR3 spells CASSPRRGPTDTQYF. CDR3 DNA: TGTGCCAGCAGCCCCAGACGTGGCCCCACAGATACGCAGTATTTT.

V usage is TRBV5-5 and J usage is TRBJ2-7; D is unclear. The CDR3 loop spans 12 amino acids. V gave up 0 bases and J gave up 4 bases, with 5 bases separating them. From germline, CDR1 is SGHKS and CDR2 YYEKEE (reference sequence). CDR3 sequence reads: CASSLVGYEQYF. The CDR3 DNA sequence: TGTGCCAGCAGCTTGGTGGGGTACGAGCAGTACTTC.

The chain couples TRBV7-3 to TRBJ2-5, with unresolved D. The V gene lost 2 bases and the J gene lost 2 bases, with 6 bases spanning the gap. Germline loops: CDR1 SGHTA, CDR2 FQGTGA. This CDR3 is built from 13 residues. As DNA, the CDR3 is TGTGCCAGCAGCTTAGCGGTTCAAGAGACCCAGTACTTC. Protein product: CASSLAVQETQYF.

This clone was counted between two and nine times. The genes are TRBV5-8 and TRBJ2-7; D is possibly TRBD1 (6 bases). V was cut by 0 bases and J by 6 bases, with 16 bases left in between. CDR3 length: 15 amino acids. Per the germline V gene, CDR1 is SGHTS and CDR2 is YDEGEE. CDR3 region: CASSLVIRGVPEQYF. CDR3 DNA: TGTGCCAGCAGCTTGGTCATCAGGGGTGTCCCCGAGCAGTACTTC.

The chain joins TRBV7-9 to TRBJ2-2; D is unclear. Germline loops: CDR1 SEHNR, CDR2 FQNEAQ (reference sequence). With 2 bases removed from V and 5 bases from J, the gap between germline ends came to 15 bases. The CDR3 has 16 amino acids. CDR3 residues: CASSLTGGYGTGELFF. The CDR3 region has the DNA TGTGCCAGCAGCTTAACGGGCGGATATGGGACCGGGGAGCTGTTTTTT.

The J gene is TRBJ1-6, the V gene TRBV7-2; D is ambiguous. Trimming removed 5 bases from V and 9 bases from J, with 17 bases in between. The CDR3 is made up of 15 amino acids. From germline, CDR1 is SGHTA and CDR2 FQGNSA. CDR3 in DNA: TGTGCCAGCAGCCCGTCGATGGGGTTAGGTTCACCCCTCCACTTT. It specifies CASSPSMGLGSPLHF. The full variable domain, with the rest looked up from reference TRBV7-2 and TRBJ1-6, is GAGVSQSPSNKVTEKGKDVELRCDPISGHTALYWYRQSLGQGLEFLIYFQGNSAPDKSGLPSDRFSAERTGGSVSTLTIQRTQQEDSAVYLCASSPSMGLGSPLHFGNGTRLTVT.

V and J are TRBV9 and TRBJ2-1; D possibly corresponds to TRBD2 (6 bases). The length of the CDR3 is 12 residues. Germline V gives CDR1 SGDLS, CDR2 YYNGEE. The V end was cut by 4 bases, the J end by 14 bases, with 16 bases between. CDR3 region: CASSSTGDREFF. The CDR3 DNA reads TGTGCCAGCAGCTCCACGGGAGACCGAGAGTTCTTC.

The V gene is TRBV6-1, the J gene TRBJ2-5; D is undetermined. This CDR3 is built from 15 residues. The germline V and J ends were trimmed by 3 bases and 1 base, with 12 bases remaining between them. Germline V CDR1 and CDR2: MNHNS, SASEGT. This chain's CDR3 is CASSDSFSAQETQYF. The CDR3 DNA reads as TGTGCCAGCAGTGACAGTTTCTCCGCCCAAGAGACCCAGTACTTC.

This clone came up a few times. This sequence joins TRBV24-1 and TRBJ1-2; the D gene is possibly TRBD1 (6 bases). Germline values: CDR1 KGHDR, CDR2 SFDVKD. The CDR3 length is 17 residues. The germline V and J ends were trimmed by 4 bases and 3 bases, with 20 bases remaining between them. CDR3 sequence (DNA): TGTGCCACCAGTGACCATCCCATTGGGGGGCAGGACTATGGCTACACCTTC. Translating gives CATSDHPIGGQDYGYTF.

The rearrangement links TRBV5-4 to TRBJ2-1, with 9 bases aligning to TRBD2. The germline CDR1 and CDR2 sequences are SGHNT and YYREEE (reference sequence). Germline trimming cut 3 bases from V and 2 bases from J; bases unmatched to any gene: 6. CDR3 length: 16 residues. The DNA for the CDR3 is TGTGCCAGCAGCTCGAGTAGCGGGAGCGCCTACAATGAGCAGTTCTTC. Amino acids: CASSSSSGSAYNEQFF.

The chain couples TRBV7-3 to TRBJ1-1; possible D gene TRBD1, 5 bases. The CDR3 consists of 14 residues. V lost 5 bases, J lost 1 base, and 11 bases lay in between. Per the germline V gene, CDR1 is SGHTA and CDR2 is FQGTGA. For the CDR3, the DNA is TGTGCCAGCAGCCCTAGGGGAGGGAACACTGAAGCTTTCTTT. It translates to CASSPRGGNTEAFF.